The present T cell receptor beta chain was sequenced within a study of vaccination and CD4 T cells after COVID-19. Study overall: Sampling post-COVID took place a median 101 days after diagnosis (range 35 to 161).

Germline CDR1 MNHNS, CDR2 SASEGT. The J segment lost 7 bases and the V segment lost 7 bases, leaving 14 bases of the junction unmatched. This CDR3 comprises 16 residues. The treatment denotes: roughly ten-day PBMC culture with coronavirus spike peptide pools or control peptides (ViraFEST assay). This clonotype occurred a few times. Its antigen is not identified. The assay that was used to sequence DNA from cultured CD4+ T cells was the Oncomine TCR Beta short-read assay. TCRdb used MiXCR to reprocess the PCR reads, holding one entry per CDR3 protein. The repertoire holds some 15,000 distinct CDR3 sequences, approximately 60% seen once, with 11% to 15% in the top ten.

The rearrangement links TRBV6-1 to TRBJ2-3; 10 bases are a match to TRBD2. Sequenced: CD4+ T cells from blood, cultured in vitro. The sequence was obtained from a human donor who had recovered from COVID-19. The chain's CDR3 is CASTLVGAGGPYTQYF. The CDR3 DNA follows: TGTGCCAGCACCCTCGTGGGAGCGGGAGGGCCGTATACGCAGTATTTT.